This T cell receptor beta chain emerged from a study of OX40 agonist ivuxolimab in advanced cancers. Study in general: Patients receiving dose escalation had hepatocellular carcinoma, melanoma, renal cell or head and neck cancer. Mean age 60 years, range about 23 to 79; about 85% male. Study-wide results and limits: At doses 0.1 to 3.0 mg/kg, CD4+ and CD8+ clones expanded.

Remarks on this clone: What it binds is unknown.

Blood sampling was done at baseline, cycle 4 day 1, and cycle 7 day 1. Sequencing was performed with immunoSEQ multiplex PCR; in TCRdb, only in-frame clones are kept and a portion is missing. Among some 40,000 clones listed, around 89% were seen once. Specimen: CD4+ or CD8+ T cells sorted from blood, collected in a trial of the OX40 agonist ivuxolimab. This clonotype originated in an adult with an advanced solid tumor such as melanoma, head and neck, liver or kidney cancer.

This chain's CDR3 is CASSQEGADYNEQFF. CDR3 DNA: TGCGCCAGCAGCCAAGAAGGGGCGGACTACAATGAGCAGTTCTTC. The genes are TRBV4-3 and TRBJ2-1; maybe TRBD1 (5 bases). V was cut by 0 bases and J by 3 bases, with 9 bases left in between. Germline V lookup: CDR1 LGHNA, CDR2 YSLEER. The CDR3 runs to 15 residues.